In its sample, the clone carrying this T cell receptor beta chain was seen many times. Its antigen is unidentified. Amplification yielded TCR beta CDR3 regions, with RNA transcripts as the source. Carried out on the TCR CDR3, a first-round RT-PCR used the HTBI primer set. TCRdb fed the multiplex PCR reads into MiXCR, producing one record per CDR3 protein. The sample lists under 250,000 distinct CDR3 sequences, approximately 23% occurring once. This sample is part of a study of T cells in Graves' hyperthyroidism and ophthalmopathy. Study-wide points: Ophthalmopathy onset followed model prediction by a median roughly 6.5 months. Most clonotypes that expanded in the thyroid above 0.001 also showed up in blood. Stable hyperthyroidism and ophthalmopathy were separated using 13 V-J signatures.

The V gene lost 7 bases and the J gene lost 6 bases, with 16 bases spanning the gap. The germline V gene has CDR1 LNHDA and CDR2 SQIVND (reference sequence). The CDR3 extends over 14 amino acids. The receptor comes from a woman in her thirties or forties with Graves' ophthalmopathy. The sample comprised blood. The J gene is TRBJ1-5, the V gene TRBV19; D not resolved. The CDR3 protein is CASTSRALVQPQHF. In DNA, the CDR3 is TGTGCCAGTACCTCGAGGGCCCTAGTTCAGCCCCAGCATTTT.